This T cell receptor beta chain derives from a study of blood T cell repertoires in COVID-19. Across the study: Samples representing acute and convalescent COVID-19 were sourced from the United States, Italy and Spain.

In the original analysis: Amplification with reference gene primers provided the estimates of nucleated cell counts. The method was immunoSEQ multiplex PCR; TCRdb's version includes in-frame clones alone and lacks a portion of them. V and J calls and clone size are given by that table; D and trimming were obtained from the DNA. The table records 200,000 to 250,000 clones, under 85% of them present only once. The CDR3 is 16 residues long. Germline loops: CDR1 SGHDN, CDR2 FVKESK. V shed 5 bases, J shed 4 bases, and the junction held 8 bases outside the gene matches. Two negative PCRs, clearance, or symptom resolution had been documented for recovered Cohort 3 donors.

The sequence derives from a man in his 60s who had recovered from COVID-19. The V and J genes are TRBV14 and TRBJ2-1; 10 bases align to TRBD2. What was sequenced was PBMCs or T cells enriched from blood (not recorded which). In DNA form, the CDR3 reads TGTGCCAGCAGCTTTATAGCGGGGGGCTCTTACAATGAGCAGTTCTTC. This translates into CASSFIAGGSYNEQFF.